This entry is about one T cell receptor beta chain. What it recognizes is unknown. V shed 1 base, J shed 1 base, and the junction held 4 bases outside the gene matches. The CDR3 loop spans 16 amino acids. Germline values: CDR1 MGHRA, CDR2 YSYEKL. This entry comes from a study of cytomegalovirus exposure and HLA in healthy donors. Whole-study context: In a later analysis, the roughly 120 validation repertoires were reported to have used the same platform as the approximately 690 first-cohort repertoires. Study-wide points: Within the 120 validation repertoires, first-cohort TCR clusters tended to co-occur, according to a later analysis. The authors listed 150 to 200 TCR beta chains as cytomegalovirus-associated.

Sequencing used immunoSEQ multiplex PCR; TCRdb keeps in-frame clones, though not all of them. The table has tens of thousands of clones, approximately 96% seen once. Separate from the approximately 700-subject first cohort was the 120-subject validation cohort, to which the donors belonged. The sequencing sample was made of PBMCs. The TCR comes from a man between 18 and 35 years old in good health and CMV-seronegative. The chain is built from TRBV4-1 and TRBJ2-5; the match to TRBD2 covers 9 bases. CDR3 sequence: CASSQVQREAQETQYF. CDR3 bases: TGCGCCAGCAGCCAAGTCCAGCGGGAGGCCCAAGAGACCCAGTACTTC.